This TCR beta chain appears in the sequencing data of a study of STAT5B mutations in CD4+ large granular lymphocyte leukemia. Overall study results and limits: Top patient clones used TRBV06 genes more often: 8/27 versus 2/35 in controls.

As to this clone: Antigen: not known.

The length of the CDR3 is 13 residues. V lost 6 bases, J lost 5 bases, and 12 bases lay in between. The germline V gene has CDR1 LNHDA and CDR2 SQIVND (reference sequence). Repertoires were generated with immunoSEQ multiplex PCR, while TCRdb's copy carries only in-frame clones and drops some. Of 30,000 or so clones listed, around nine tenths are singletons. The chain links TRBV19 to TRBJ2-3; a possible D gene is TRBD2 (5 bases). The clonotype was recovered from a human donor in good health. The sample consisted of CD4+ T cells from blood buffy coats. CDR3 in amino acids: CASRFAAGDTQYF. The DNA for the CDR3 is TGTGCCAGTAGATTCGCGGCGGGAGATACGCAGTATTTT.